This T cell receptor beta chain appears in the sequencing data of a study of cytomegalovirus exposure and HLA in healthy donors. Findings and caveats of the study: TCR beta V segments were, for the most part, productive about 87% or about 30% of the time in an earlier analysis.

PCR employed 60 Vbeta and 13 Jbeta primers. Only in-frame clones appear in the TCRdb table, and some are missing; sequencing was by immunoSEQ multiplex PCR. The data show under 200,000 clones, about 77% seen once. As concerns this clone: Antigen specificity is unknown.

CDR3 length: 14 amino acids. Germline lookup yields CDR1 MNHEY and CDR2 SVGAGI. The ends were cut back, 2 bases at V and 0 bases at J, with 7 bases in the middle. Input material: PBMCs. This clonotype was sampled from a woman between 40 and 55 years old in good health and CMV-seropositive. The chain couples TRBV6-5 to TRBJ1-1, with D possibly matching TRBD1 (6 bases). In nucleotides, the CDR3 is TGTGCCAGCAGTTACGGACAGTTGAACACTGAAGCTTTCTTT. Encoded protein: CASSYGQLNTEAFF.